This TCR beta chain was documented in a study of shared clonotypes between healthy human individuals. Whole-study results and caveats: In the sorted subsets, rarefaction showed sequencing was incomplete despite large depth. Clonotype sharing among donors was expected to depend on sequencing depth. Non-shared clonotypes had lower generation probabilities than those shared by all four donors.

Genomic DNA belonging to each subset was distributed in equal measure over several immunoSEQ plates. TCRdb's table, derived via immunoSEQ multiplex PCR, lists solely in-frame clones and lacks some. The table lists around 2,000,000 clones, approximately 94% of them singletons. Naive-designated CD8 cells lacked CD45RO, were positively enriched for CCR7, and omitted terminally differentiated effector memory CD45RA+ cells. CDR3 length: 16 residues. Germline V CDR1 and CDR2: WSHSY, SAAADI. J lost 4 bases, V lost 4 bases, and 7 bases had no gene match. Regarding this clone: Its antigen is as yet unknown.

This TCR was sampled from a man younger than 35 in good health. The chain is built from TRBV10-2 and TRBJ2-3, with TRBD2 matching over 11 bases. Sequencing input: naive CD8+ T cells sorted from blood. CDR3 DNA sequence: TGCGCCAGCAGTGTAGGGCTAGCGGGGGGACCAGATACGCAGTATTTT. Encoded protein: CASSVGLAGGPDTQYF.